This TCR beta chain was profiled in a study of metastatic and nonmetastatic thyroid tumors. Study-level background: Malignant and benign thyroid patients had repertoires compared in peripheral blood and tumor or nodule tissue.

Study-level points and caveats: In blood and tumor, TCR beta diversity was reportedly significantly higher in malignant thyroid tumors than in benign nodules.

The germline V gene has CDR1 MNHEY and CDR2 SMNVEV (reference sequence). V was shortened by 2 bases and J by 2 bases, with 13 bases between the two germline ends. This CDR3 comprises 16 residues. As concerns this clone: Its antigen is unidentified.

Each patient went into thyroid surgery without having received any treatment. The authors' processing: Between-group CDR3 differences, defined by clinicopathological status, yielded a distant-metastasis classifier for papillary thyroid cancer. TCRdb re-processed the PCR reads through MiXCR. The V and J calls and clone size come from TCRdb's table, not from the authors' own analysis. The data contain some 31,000 clones, roughly 3.7% of them seen just once; the ten biggest clones take up 21%. Sequences were obtained from blood. The chain carries TRBV27 and TRBJ2-1; a possible D gene is TRBD2 (6 bases). The receptor's source is a female donor with papillary thyroid cancer or a benign thyroid nodule (not recorded which). Some clones in this sample may be carry-over from other donors' samples. The CDR3 region has the DNA TGTGCCAGCAGTTTACGTGGCGGGACCGCCTACAATGAGCAGTTCTTC. Translating gives CASSLRGGTAYNEQFF.